Listed below are T cell receptor beta chains from one sample, sequenced in a study of cytomegalovirus exposure and HLA in healthy donors. TCRdb keeps only in-frame clones here, not all; method: immunoSEQ multiplex PCR. The sample has 130,000 to 150,000 clones; roughly 66% are singletons. Material for sequencing was PBMCs. The receptors come from a woman aged 18-30 years in good health and CMV-seronegative. CDR3s include the opening cysteine and the closing phenylalanine or tryptophan. A D gene is named only where the DNA matches it firmly. Not every row has a clone size; where given, it reads once, few, many or a size class.

CDR3 DNA: TGTGCCAGCAGTGCGGGACAGGGAGGTCGCAATCAGCCCCAGCATTTT
CDR3 protein: CASSAGQGGRNQPQHF
J gene: TRBJ1-5
D gene: TRBD1
V gene: TRBV2
clone size: NA

CDR3 DNA: TGTGCCAGCAGCGTAGGAGGACAGGGTCGCACTGAAGCTTTCTTT
CDR3 protein: CASSVGGQGRTEAFF
J gene: TRBJ1-1
D gene: TRBD1
V gene: TRBV9
clone size: NA

CDR3 DNA: TGTGCCGCCAAACTAGCGGGGGGCCACAATGAGCAGTTCTTC
CDR3 protein: CAAKLAGGHNEQFF
J gene: TRBJ2-1
D gene: TRBD2
V gene: TRBV7-9
clone size: once

CDR3 DNA: TGTGCCAGCAGAGACAGTAACACTGAAGCTTTCTTT
CDR3 protein: CASRDSNTEAFF
J gene: TRBJ1-1
D gene: NA
V gene: TRBV2
clone size: once

CDR3 DNA: TGCGCCAGCAGCCCGGGACAGAATAGCAATCAGCCCCAGCATTTT
CDR3 protein: CASSPGQNSNQPQHF
J gene: TRBJ1-5
D gene: TRBD1
V gene: TRBV4-1
clone size: few

CDR3 DNA: TGTGCCAGCACCGGGACAGGGGGTTTGGCTTTCTTT
CDR3 protein: CASTGTGGLAFF
J gene: TRBJ1-1
D gene: TRBD1
V gene: TRBV19
clone size: NA

CDR3 DNA: TGTGCCACTGCGCCGGGACTAGCGGGAGGAATGACCTACAATGAGCAGTTCTTC
CDR3 protein: CATAPGLAGGMTYNEQFF
J gene: TRBJ2-1
D gene: TRBD2
V gene: TRBV6-4
clone size: once

CDR3 DNA: TGTGCCAGCGGACAGGGATCACGAGCTAATGAAAAACTGTTTTTT
CDR3 protein: CASGQGSRANEKLFF
J gene: TRBJ1-4
D gene: TRBD1
V gene: TRBV9
clone size: NA

CDR3 DNA: TGTGCCAGCAGCTTAAGGCAGGGGGGTGAAGCTTTCTTT
CDR3 protein: CASSLRQGGEAFF
J gene: TRBJ1-1
D gene: TRBD1
V gene: TRBV11-2
clone size: once

CDR3 DNA: TGTGCCAGCAGCTCCCGGACAGGGGGCGATGAGCAGTTCTTC
CDR3 protein: CASSSRTGGDEQFF
J gene: TRBJ2-1
D gene: TRBD1
V gene: TRBV11-3
clone size: NA

CDR3 DNA: TGTGCCAGCAGCTTAAGCGGGAGGTTCACAGATACGCAGTATTTT
CDR3 protein: CASSLSGRFTDTQYF
J gene: TRBJ2-3
D gene: TRBD2
V gene: TRBV7-2
clone size: NA

CDR3 DNA: TGTGCCAGCAAAGGTGGGAGAGACAATGAGCAGTTCTTC
CDR3 protein: CASKGGRDNEQFF
J gene: TRBJ2-1
D gene: NA
V gene: TRBV6-6
clone size: NA

CDR3 DNA: TGCGCCAGCAGCCCAACACAGGGGCAGGGCACAGATACGCAGTATTTT
CDR3 protein: CASSPTQGQGTDTQYF
J gene: TRBJ2-3
D gene: TRBD1
V gene: TRBV5-1
clone size: once

CDR3 DNA: TGTGCCAGCAGCTTCCGATGGGCAGGCCGGCGGCAGTACTTC
CDR3 protein: CASSFRWAGRRQYF
J gene: TRBJ2-7
D gene: NA
V gene: TRBV13
clone size: NA

CDR3 DNA: TGCGCCAGCAGCTTGGTTCGAGGGCCGAACACTGAAGCTTTCTTT
CDR3 protein: CASSLVRGPNTEAFF
J gene: TRBJ1-1
D gene: NA
V gene: TRBV5-1
clone size: few

CDR3 DNA: TGCGCCAGCAGCCAAGTTCAGGAACCCAATCAGCCCCAGCATTTT
CDR3 protein: CASSQVQEPNQPQHF
J gene: TRBJ1-5
D gene: NA
V gene: TRBV4-3
clone size: NA

CDR3 DNA: TGTGCCAGCAGCTTGGGGGGGGTCTCCTACGAGCAGTACTTC
CDR3 protein: CASSLGGVSYEQYF
J gene: TRBJ2-7
D gene: TRBD2
V gene: TRBV7-9
clone size: NA

CDR3 DNA: TGTGCCAGCAGCGCCGGGACAGGGTTCCTCTTC
CDR3 protein: CASSAGTGFLF
J gene: TRBJ2-7
D gene: TRBD1
V gene: TRBV5-5
clone size: once

CDR3 DNA: TGTGCCTGGAGTCTCCCTCCAACCGACAGGTGTATTTTTTCTGGAAACACCATATATTTT
CDR3 protein: CAWSLPPTDRCIFSGNTIYF
J gene: TRBJ1-3
D gene: NA
V gene: TRBV30
clone size: NA

CDR3 DNA: TGTGCCAGCAGTTCCCGGACAGAGAGAATCCAGCATTTT
CDR3 protein: CASSSRTERIQHF
J gene: TRBJ1-5
D gene: NA
V gene: TRBV28
clone size: few

CDR3 DNA: TGTGCCATCAGTGAGTCGGGCGGGGGGACTAGCGGGAACACCGGGGAGCTGTTTTTT
CDR3 protein: CAISESGGGTSGNTGELFF
J gene: TRBJ2-2
D gene: TRBD2
V gene: TRBV10-3
clone size: NA

CDR3 DNA: TGTGCCAGCAGTGATAGACTAGCGGGCTCCTACAATGAGCAGTTCTTC
CDR3 protein: CASSDRLAGSYNEQFF
J gene: TRBJ2-1
D gene: TRBD2
V gene: TRBV2
clone size: NA

CDR3 DNA: TGTGCCAGTAGCCTGGACAGATATTTGGATGAGCAGTTCTTC
CDR3 protein: CASSLDRYLDEQFF
J gene: TRBJ2-1
D gene: NA
V gene: TRBV19
clone size: NA

CDR3 DNA: TGCGCCAGCAGCCAAGATCCCACCGGGAACACCATATATTTT
CDR3 protein: CASSQDPTGNTIYF
J gene: TRBJ1-3
D gene: NA
V gene: TRBV4-3
clone size: once

CDR3 DNA: TGTGCCAGCAGTTTGAGGGCACTGGGGGGGGGCGCCAACTATGGCTACACCTTC
CDR3 protein: CASSLRALGGGANYGYTF
J gene: TRBJ1-2
D gene: NA
V gene: TRBV27
clone size: NA

CDR3 DNA: TGCGCCAGCAGTGAACACCGTGAACAGCCCCAGCATTTT
CDR3 protein: CASSEHREQPQHF
J gene: TRBJ1-5
D gene: NA
V gene: TRBV10-2
clone size: NA

CDR3 DNA: TGTGCCAGCAGCCTTTCGGGGTGGACCCAGTACTTC
CDR3 protein: CASSLSGWTQYF
J gene: TRBJ2-5
D gene: NA
V gene: TRBV14
clone size: NA

CDR3 DNA: TGTGCCAGCAGCCTGAGCTCTGGAAACACCATATATTTT
CDR3 protein: CASSLSSGNTIYF
J gene: TRBJ1-3
D gene: NA
V gene: TRBV5-6
clone size: NA

CDR3 DNA: TGCGCCAGCAGCCTGGGACAGCGGAACACTGAAGCTTTCTTT
CDR3 protein: CASSLGQRNTEAFF
J gene: TRBJ1-1
D gene: TRBD1
V gene: TRBV4-3
clone size: NA

CDR3 DNA: TGCAGCGTTGAAGATCCGGGTCGAGGCTATGGCTACACCTTC
CDR3 protein: CSVEDPGRGYGYTF
J gene: TRBJ1-2
D gene: NA
V gene: TRBV29-1
clone size: NA

CDR3 DNA: TGTGCCAGCAGCTTGGGGGCGGGGGGCAGACAAGAGACCCAGTACTTC
CDR3 protein: CASSLGAGGRQETQYF
J gene: TRBJ2-5
D gene: TRBD2
V gene: TRBV5-4
clone size: NA

CDR3 DNA: TGCGCCAGCAGCCTAGAGACAGGCTCTGGGGCCAACGTCCTGACTTTC
CDR3 protein: CASSLETGSGANVLTF
J gene: TRBJ2-6
D gene: NA
V gene: TRBV4-3
clone size: NA

CDR3 DNA: TGTGCCATCAGCCAAGACAGGAGCTCCTACGAGCAGTACTTC
CDR3 protein: CAISQDRSSYEQYF
J gene: TRBJ2-7
D gene: NA
V gene: TRBV10-3
clone size: NA

CDR3 DNA: TGTGCCAGCTCACCTGGACAGTGGGAGAATTCACCCCTCCACTTT
CDR3 protein: CASSPGQWENSPLHF
J gene: TRBJ1-6
D gene: NA
V gene: TRBV18
clone size: NA

CDR3 DNA: TGTGCCAGCAGCGTAGGTGAGGGACAGCCCTACGAGCAGTACTTC
CDR3 protein: CASSVGEGQPYEQYF
J gene: TRBJ2-7
D gene: TRBD1
V gene: TRBV9
clone size: once

CDR3 DNA: TGCGCCAGCAGACAGGGAAATTATGGCTACACCTTC
CDR3 protein: CASRQGNYGYTF
J gene: TRBJ1-2
D gene: NA
V gene: TRBV5-1
clone size: NA

CDR3 DNA: TGTGCCAGCAGTCGGACGGGCTTAACAGGATACTTCACCTTC
CDR3 protein: CASSRTGLTGYFTF
J gene: TRBJ1-2
D gene: NA
V gene: TRBV27
clone size: NA

CDR3 DNA: TGTGCCAGCAGTTTATGGGCAGGGGGCGACAACAATCAGCCCCAGCATTTT
CDR3 protein: CASSLWAGGDNNQPQHF
J gene: TRBJ1-5
D gene: TRBD1
V gene: TRBV27
clone size: once

CDR3 DNA: TGTGCCAGCAGCGCCGGAGCGGGATCGACCCAAGAGACCCAGTACTTC
CDR3 protein: CASSAGAGSTQETQYF
J gene: TRBJ2-5
D gene: TRBD2
V gene: TRBV9
clone size: few

CDR3 DNA: TGCGCCAGCAGCCAAGGGGAGTCAGCTGAAGCTTTCTTT
CDR3 protein: CASSQGESAEAFF
J gene: TRBJ1-1
D gene: NA
V gene: TRBV4-1
clone size: NA

CDR3 DNA: TGTGCGAGCACGGGAGGACGCGAGCAGTTCTTC
CDR3 protein: CASTGGREQFF
J gene: TRBJ2-1
D gene: TRBD2
V gene: TRBV27
clone size: NA

CDR3 DNA: TGTGCCAGCAGCTCGGGACTCCACTCCTACAATGAGCAGTTCTTC
CDR3 protein: CASSSGLHSYNEQFF
J gene: TRBJ2-1
D gene: NA
V gene: TRBV7-9
clone size: NA

CDR3 DNA: TGTGCCAGCAGCTTGGTTTACAAGAACACTGAAGCTTTCTTT
CDR3 protein: CASSLVYKNTEAFF
J gene: TRBJ1-1
D gene: NA
V gene: TRBV5-6
clone size: NA

CDR3 DNA: TGCAGCGTTGGAGGTGTTTACAATGAGCAGTTCTTC
CDR3 protein: CSVGGVYNEQFF
J gene: TRBJ2-1
D gene: NA
V gene: TRBV29-1
clone size: few

CDR3 DNA: TGTGCCAGTAGTATAGAGTGGCTAACAGGAGATACGCAGTATTTT
CDR3 protein: CASSIEWLTGDTQYF
J gene: TRBJ2-3
D gene: NA
V gene: TRBV19
clone size: NA

CDR3 DNA: TGTGCCAGCCAGCGGGACAGGACTTACGGCTACACCTTC
CDR3 protein: CASQRDRTYGYTF
J gene: TRBJ1-2
D gene: TRBD1
V gene: TRBV6-5
clone size: once

CDR3 DNA: TGTGCCTGGAGTGTTGGGACTAGCGGGGCGTACAATGAGCAGTTCTTC
CDR3 protein: CAWSVGTSGAYNEQFF
J gene: TRBJ2-1
D gene: TRBD2
V gene: TRBV30
clone size: NA

CDR3 DNA: TGTGCCAGCAGTTTAGTGGGAGAAGATCAGCCCCAGCATTTT
CDR3 protein: CASSLVGEDQPQHF
J gene: TRBJ1-5
D gene: NA
V gene: TRBV27
clone size: once

CDR3 DNA: TGCGCCAGCAGCCAAGACGAGTCTAGCGGGGGGTATCAAGAGACCCAGTACTTC
CDR3 protein: CASSQDESSGGYQETQYF
J gene: TRBJ2-5
D gene: TRBD2
V gene: TRBV4-1
clone size: NA